This note documents a single T cell receptor beta chain sequence. As originally analysed: Reference gene primer amplification gave estimated nucleated cell counts. Profiled with immunoSEQ multiplex PCR; TCRdb holds only in-frame clones, not every one. V and J calls and clone size are copied from that table; D and trimming were computed from the DNA. The sample contains fewer than 90,000 clones, 70% to 90% of which appear only once. This specimen comes from a study of blood T cell repertoires in COVID-19. Study details: Sites in the United States, Italy and Spain provided acute and convalescent COVID-19 samples. Nucleic acid was either cDNA or gDNA, and it came from T cells, B-cell-depleted T cells, or PBMCs.

The CDR3 sequence is 13 residues long. J gave up 4 bases and V 4 bases, and 2 bases lay outside the gene matches. This clonotype was sampled from an elderly woman with active COVID-19. The sequenced material came from peripheral blood. The rearrangement uses TRBV12-3 or TRBV12-4 and TRBJ1-2, with 8 bases identical to TRBD1. The CDR3, as DNA: TGTGCCAGCAGTTACGGGACAGGCTATGGCTACACCTTC. Translation gives CASSYGTGYGYTF.